The 18 T cell receptor beta chains reported below all come from one sample, sequenced in a study of T cells after yellow fever vaccination. TCRdb recomputed calls from the 5' RACE reads with MiXCR, one row per CDR3 protein. The sample comprises fewer than 350,000 distinct CDR3 sequences, approximately 3.8% of which are singletons, and around 20% rests with the top ten. The sequencing here drew on PBMCs, taken on the day of the yellow fever booster vaccination. The receptors were sampled from a man in his late teens or twenties who received the YFV17D yellow fever vaccine.

The rearrangement links TRBV5-8 to TRBJ2-5; D is unclear. V was pared by 4 bases and J by 0 bases, with 13 bases between. CDR3 length equals 15 residues. Germline V gene sequence: CDR1 SGHTS, CDR2 YDEGEE. The DNA of the CDR3 is TGTGCCAGCAGCCGCGACATGGTCAACCAAGAGACCCAGTACTTC. Protein sequence: CASSRDMVNQETQYF.

The chain employs TRBV28 and TRBJ1-2; 9 positions agree with TRBD1. Germline V CDR1 and CDR2: MDHEN, SYDVKM. The CDR3 runs to 16 residues. V lost 3 bases and J lost 7; bases outside the gene matches: 12. The CDR3 bases are TGTGCCAGCAGTTTTCCCTTAGGGACAGGGAATCCTGGCTACACCTTC. Translating gives CASSFPLGTGNPGYTF.

This chain connects TRBV7-2 to TRBJ2-3; D perhaps matches TRBD2 (7 bases). The germline V and J ends were trimmed by 1 base and 5 bases, with 13 bases remaining between them. CDR3 size: 15 residues. Germline V gene lookup returns CDR1 SGHTA and CDR2 FQGNSA. The CDR3 bases are TGTGCCAGCAGCTTAGGGAGGGGGGGGGAAGATACGCAGTATTTT. Amino acid sequence: CASSLGRGGEDTQYF.

This clonotype occurred a few times. The CDR3 is CASSLTSGGEIGSYEQYV. CDR3 in DNA: TGTGCCAGCAGCTTGACTAGCGGGGGCGAGATCGGGTCCTACGAGCAGTACGTC. This chain joins TRBV5-5 and TRBJ2-7; 11 bases agree with TRBD2. From germline, CDR1 is SGHKS and CDR2 YYEKEE (reference sequence). The CDR3 runs 18 residues. V dropped 1 base and J dropped 1; count of bases not matched to a gene: 10.

V is TRBV5-1 and J is TRBJ2-5, with TRBD1 matching 7 bases. CDR1 SGHRS and CDR2 YFSETQ come from the germline V gene. Losses at the gene ends were 3 bases for V and 0 bases for J; bases not matched to a gene: 11. The CDR3 is 17 residues long. The CDR3 bases are TGCGCCAGCAGCTCTGGCCTCCAGGGGGATTACCAAGAGACCCAGTACTTC. Amino acids: CASSSGLQGDYQETQYF.

This clonotype was seen repeatedly, ten times or more. The CDR3 loop reads CASSPGLVDEDTQYF. CDR3 DNA: TGCGCCAGCAGCCCCGGGCTAGTTGATGAAGATACGCAGTATTTT. The J gene is TRBJ2-3, the V gene TRBV4-3; D unclear. This CDR3 has 15 amino acids. Germline CDR1 LGHNA, CDR2 YSLEER. Trimming took off 4 bases at V and 5 bases at J, with 16 bases between the two ends.

This sequence joins TRBV27 and TRBJ2-1; D uncertain. CDR3 length equals 13 residues. Germline loops: CDR1 MNHEY, CDR2 SMNVEV (reference sequence). V lost 5 bases, J lost 6 bases, and 11 bases lay in between. This CDR3 is CASSPSSVNEQFF. The CDR3 bases are TGTGCCAGCAGTCCCTCGTCTGTCAATGAGCAGTTCTTC.

The rearrangement links TRBV5-1 to TRBJ1-6, with unresolved D. Trimming pared 3 bases from V and 9 bases from J, leaving 19 bases between. The CDR3 is made up of 16 amino acids. The germline gives CDR1 SGHRS, CDR2 YFSETQ. Here the CDR3 reads CASSSWAGGRGSPLHF. The CDR3 coding sequence is TGCGCCAGCAGCTCCTGGGCAGGTGGGCGGGGTTCACCCCTCCACTTT.

This clonotype was found a few times. The chain joins TRBV4-1 to TRBJ1-5; no firm D call. The germline V gene has CDR1 MGHRA and CDR2 YSYEKL. Deletions cut 1 base from V and 6 bases from J, with 19 bases between. This CDR3 comprises 17 residues. CDR3 coding DNA: TGCGCCAGCAGCCAAGCCCTGACTGATTCTCGGAGTCAGCCCCAGCATTTT. It codes for CASSQALTDSRSQPQHF.

This clonotype was observed at least ten times. The V call is TRBV12-3 or TRBV12-4, the J call TRBJ2-3; TRBD2 matches 10 bases. This CDR3 is 14 amino acids long. Trimming cost V 8 bases and J 10 bases; bases outside gene matches: 12. The CDR3 loop reads CASSGLAAGWAQYF. In DNA form, the CDR3 reads TGTGCCAGCTCCGGACTAGCGGCCGGGTGGGCGCAGTATTTT.

There are a few counts of this clonotype. CDR3 amino acids: CASSFRQASFNQPQHF. CDR3 in DNA: TGTGCCAGCAGTTTCCGGCAGGCGTCGTTCAATCAGCCCCAGCATTTT. The rearrangement uses TRBV6-2 or TRBV6-3 and TRBJ1-5; D call uncertain. The germline V gene has CDR1 MNHEY and CDR2 SVGEGT. Trimming took off 4 bases at V and 3 bases at J, with 16 bases between the two ends. The CDR3 runs to 16 residues.

The V and J genes are TRBV7-2 and TRBJ2-3; 11 bases are a match to TRBD2. V lost 1 base to trimming and J lost 7 bases; unmatched junction nucleotides: 4. This CDR3 region has 15 residues. Germline values: CDR1 SGHTA, CDR2 FQGNSA. As DNA, the CDR3 is TGTGCCAGCAGCTTAGTACTAGCGGGGGTGAATACGCAGTATTTT. Residues: CASSLVLAGVNTQYF.

V usage is TRBV5-4 and J usage is TRBJ1-2; the D gene is possibly TRBD1 (6 bases). The CDR3 extends over 13 amino acids. Germline V gene sequence: CDR1 SGHNT, CDR2 YYREEE (reference sequence). The V and J ends lost 6 bases and 5 bases respectively, with 14 bases between them. CDR3 in DNA: TGTGCCAGCAAGATACAGGGTCGGTATGGCTACACCTTC. Amino acid sequence: CASKIQGRYGYTF.

The J gene is TRBJ1-1, the V gene TRBV7-9; D not resolved. V was pared by 10 bases and J by 0 bases, with 15 bases between. In germline, CDR1 is SEHNR, CDR2 FQNEAQ (reference sequence). This CDR3 comprises 14 residues. CDR3 loop: CAIRGADMNTEAFF. DNA for the CDR3: TGTGCCATCCGAGGAGCCGATATGAACACTGAAGCTTTCTTT.

This clonotype was counted many times. The V gene is TRBV7-8, the J gene TRBJ1-2, with a weak D call TRBD1 (5 bases). Germline CDR1 reads SGHVS; CDR2 reads FQNEAQ. The V gene lost 4 bases and the J gene lost 10 bases, with 16 bases spanning the gap. This CDR3 is built from 13 residues. The DNA for the CDR3 is TGTGCCAGCAGCTCAGACAGCCTTTCGCACTACACCTTC. Translated, it gives CASSSDSLSHYTF. Full variable domain (rest looked up from reference TRBV7-8 and TRBJ1-2): GAGVSQSPRYKVAKRGQDVALRCDPISGHVSLFWYQQALGQGPEFLTYFQNEAQLDKSGLPSDRFFAERPEGSVSTLKIQRTQQEDSAVYLCASSSDSLSHYTFGSGTRLTVV.

Many counts were recorded for this clonotype. The rearrangement links TRBV12-3 or TRBV12-4 to TRBJ2-3; 11 bases are shared with TRBD1. The CDR3 loop spans 15 amino acids. J was trimmed by 3 bases and V by 8 bases; bases with no gene match: 7. The CDR3 here is CASGQGALETDTQYF. In DNA form, the CDR3 reads TGTGCCAGCGGACAGGGGGCGCTTGAAACAGATACGCAGTATTTT.

This chain joins TRBV5-1 and TRBJ1-1; TRBD1 aligns across 9 bases. V dropped 4 bases and J dropped 4; count of bases not matched to a gene: 8. Per germline, CDR1 SGHRS and CDR2 YFSETQ. The CDR3 consists of 15 residues. In nucleotides, the CDR3 is TGCGCCAGCAGCCTCGGGACAGGGATGGGCACTGAAGCTTTCTTT. Residues: CASSLGTGMGTEAFF.

This clonotype was observed at least ten times. This rearrangement joins TRBV29-1 to TRBJ2-5, with D maybe TRBD1 (5 bases). V lost 3 bases and J lost 4, with 18 bases in between. The CDR3 is made up of 15 amino acids. The germline V gene has CDR1 SQVTM and CDR2 ANQGSEA. CDR3 DNA: TGCAGCGTTGAGCAGGGCCCCTTATGGGGAGAGACCCAGTACTTC. This translates into CSVEQGPLWGETQYF.